This T cell receptor beta chain was captured in a study of blood T cell repertoires in COVID-19. Clones were read by immunoSEQ multiplex PCR, and TCRdb kept only the in-frame ones, dropping some. The sample has 50,000 to 70,000 clones, around three quarters seen once. Material for sequencing was peripheral blood. The TCR sequence derives from a man aged 55 to 70 with acute or convalescent COVID-19.

CDR3 in amino acids: CASSFRRYNEQFF. CDR3 DNA: TGTGCCAGCAGCTTTCGGAGGTACAATGAGCAGTTCTTC. V is TRBV5-6 and J is TRBJ2-1; possible D gene TRBD2, 5 bases. The V gene lost 2 bases and the J gene lost 4 bases, with 7 bases spanning the gap. CDR1 and CDR2 from the germline V gene are SGHDT and YYEEEE. This CDR3 spans 13 amino acids.